The 27 T cell receptor beta chains presented below share a single source sample, sequenced in a study of T cells after yellow fever vaccination. One entry per CDR3 protein results from TCRdb running MiXCR on the 5' RACE reads. Of 300,000 or so distinct CDR3 sequences in the sample, under 15% are singletons; the top ten hold less than 0.55%. Sequences were derived from CD4+ T cells sorted from PBMCs, sampled 45 days after the yellow fever booster vaccination. Receptor source: a man aged 25 to 45 who received the YFV17D yellow fever vaccine.

This rearrangement joins TRBV5-1 to TRBJ1-5; D may be TRBD1 (6 bases). The ends were cut back, 3 bases at V and 5 bases at J, with 9 bases in the middle. The CDR3 runs 13 residues. Germline values: CDR1 SGHRS, CDR2 YFSETQ. DNA of the CDR3: TGCGCCAGCAGCTGGGACACGGATCAGCCCCAGCATTTT. This gives the protein CASSWDTDQPQHF.

This clonotype was observed a few times. The V and J genes are TRBV29-1 and TRBJ2-1; D uncertain. The germline V gene encodes CDR1 SQVTM and CDR2 ANQGSEA. This CDR3 region has 13 residues. V gave up 7 bases and J gave up 4 bases, with 14 bases separating them. The CDR3 DNA is TGCAGCGCCGGTTCAGCGACTTACAATGAGCAGTTCTTC. Its protein product is CSAGSATYNEQFF.

This clonotype has a handful of counts. The rearrangement uses TRBV3-1 and TRBJ2-7; no firm D call. Trimming took off 0 bases at V and 7 bases at J, with 13 bases between the two ends. The CDR3 contains 14 residues. CDR1 and CDR2 from the germline V gene are LGHDT and YNNKEL (reference sequence). CDR3 sequence reads: CASSQDLWAREQYF. As DNA, the CDR3 is TGTGCCAGCAGCCAAGATCTCTGGGCTCGGGAGCAGTACTTC.

Comment on this clonotype: A read error is possible here, since a much larger clone lies one base away. V gene TRBV5-1 combines with J gene TRBJ2-1, with unresolved D. Germline CDR1 and CDR2: SGHRS and YFSETQ. The CDR3 has 11 amino acids. The V end lost 8 bases, the J end lost 9 bases, and 12 bases lay between the germline ends. CDR3 in amino acids: CARSQWGEQFF. The CDR3 nucleotides read TGCGCCAGAAGCCAGTGGGGTGAGCAGTTCTTC.

This clonotype has a handful of counts. This rearrangement joins TRBV7-2 to TRBJ2-3; 8 bases match TRBD2. The germline CDR1 and CDR2 sequences are SGHTA and FQGNSA. The CDR3 is 17 residues long. V dropped 5 bases and J dropped 2; count of bases not matched to a gene: 12. The CDR3 nucleotides read TGTGCCAGCAGCCCACTATGGGTAGCGGGACTCACAGATACGCAGTATTTT. Its translation: CASSPLWVAGLTDTQYF.

This chain links TRBV27 with TRBJ2-2; tentative D call: TRBD2 (6 bases). From germline, CDR1 is MNHEY and CDR2 SMNVEV (reference sequence). V was trimmed by 8 bases and J by 0 bases, leaving 22 bases between them. The CDR3 is 18 amino acids. The DNA for the CDR3 is TGTGCCAGCCATCTTGCCCGCAGCGGGTTCGCGAACACCGGGGAGCTGTTTTTT. This encodes CASHLARSGFANTGELFF.

V usage is TRBV7-2 and J usage is TRBJ2-2; D might be TRBD1 (6 bases). The CDR3 covers 14 residues. Germline values: CDR1 SGHTA, CDR2 FQGNSA. V lost 8 bases, J lost 6 bases, and 16 bases lay in between. The CDR3 DNA reads TGTGCCAGCCTCTACTTCAAGGGGGCCGGGGAGCTGTTTTTT. Translating it yields CASLYFKGAGELFF.

The CDR3 bases are TGTGCCACCAGCAATAGACTAGCGGGACACAATGAGCAGTTCTTC. Its translation is CATSNRLAGHNEQFF. This sequence joins TRBV15 and TRBJ2-1, with TRBD2 identical over 11 bases. V lost 4 bases, J lost 5 bases, and 4 bases stayed unmatched. This CDR3 is built from 15 residues. Germline V lookup: CDR1 LNHNV, CDR2 YYDKDF (reference sequence).

This sequence joins TRBV9 and TRBJ2-7, with D uncertain. This CDR3 spans 13 amino acids. Trimming left V 1 base short and J 3 bases short, with 8 bases between. CDR1 and CDR2 (germline): SGDLS, YYNGEE. This CDR3 reads CASSVPVYYEQYF. CDR3 nucleotide sequence: TGTGCCAGCAGCGTACCAGTTTACTACGAGCAGTACTTC.

There are a few counts of this clonotype. The CDR3 bases are TGTGCCAGCAGTTTAGGGGACACCGCGGCAACCCAGCATTTT. It yields the protein CASSLGDTAATQHF. The genes are TRBV12-3 or TRBV12-4 and TRBJ1-5, with D possibly matching TRBD1 (6 bases). The CDR3 totals 14 residues. V lost 1 base, J lost 11 bases, and 15 bases lay in between.

The chain has TRBV7-3 and TRBJ2-2, with D perhaps TRBD1 (6 bases). Trimming removed 5 bases at V and 4 bases at J, with 14 bases between. The CDR3 is made up of 15 amino acids. Germline V lookup: CDR1 SGHTA, CDR2 FQGTGA. The DNA of the CDR3 is TGTGCCAGCAGCCGCAACCAGGGGACCACCGGGGAGCTGTTTTTT. Encoded protein: CASSRNQGTTGELFF.

The chain is built from TRBV7-2 and TRBJ2-2, with 10 bases identical to TRBD2. The trim removed 1 base at V and 5 bases at J, leaving 4 bases unmatched. The CDR3 extends over 16 amino acids. Germline CDR1 SGHTA, CDR2 FQGNSA. The CDR3 coding sequence is TGTGCCAGCAGCTTAGTAGCGGGAGGTTATACCGGGGAGCTGTTTTTT. It translates to CASSLVAGGYTGELFF.

This clonotype was counted between two and nine times. The chain links TRBV29-1 to TRBJ2-3, with 9 bases aligning to TRBD1. Germline trimming cut 6 bases from V and 5 bases from J; bases unmatched to any gene: 9. Germline-derived CDR1 and CDR2 are SQVTM and ANQGSEA. There are 14 residues in the CDR3. CDR3 nucleotides: TGCAGCGTCGCTACAGGGGGCGCGGGAGATACGCAGTATTTT. It yields the protein CSVATGGAGDTQYF.

This clonotype was counted a few times. The V call is TRBV7-2, the J call TRBJ2-7; D remains unclear. V lost 4 bases and J lost 9, with 10 bases in between. There are 11 residues in the CDR3. Germline assignment: CDR1 SGHTA and CDR2 FQGNSA. CDR3: CASSSLRGQYF. DNA of the CDR3: TGTGCCAGCAGCTCACTACGAGGGCAGTACTTC.

The CDR3 coding sequence is TGTGCCAGCAGCTGGAACCAGGGGGGGAACATTCAGTACTTC. Residues: CASSWNQGGNIQYF. This chain links TRBV7-2 with TRBJ2-4; D may match TRBD1 or TRBD2 (7 bases each). The CDR3 consists of 14 residues. Germline values: CDR1 SGHTA, CDR2 FQGNSA. Trimming left V 4 bases short and J 7 bases short, with 14 bases between.

A single count supports this clonotype. The chain uses TRBV30 and TRBJ2-3, with unresolved D. With 4 bases removed from V and 2 bases from J, the gap between germline ends came to 13 bases. The germline V gene has CDR1 GTSNPN and CDR2 SVGIG (reference sequence). The CDR3 contains 14 residues. The CDR3 loop is CAWTHGLSTDTQYF. The CDR3 DNA reads as TGTGCCTGGACTCACGGGCTTTCCACAGATACGCAGTATTTT.

V usage is TRBV20-1 and J usage is TRBJ2-7; 11 nucleotides match TRBD2. The germline gives CDR1 DFQATT, CDR2 SNEGSKA (reference sequence). The CDR3 is 15 residues long. The V gene end was trimmed by 5 bases and the J gene end by 2 bases; junction bases not matched to a gene: 8. The CDR3 sequence is CSAPSTSGRTYEQYF. In DNA, the CDR3 is TGCAGTGCTCCCTCAACTAGCGGGAGAACCTACGAGCAGTACTTC.

The chain recombines TRBV20-1 with TRBJ1-1; D call uncertain. V lost 1 base and J lost 4, with 10 bases in between. This CDR3 comprises 13 residues. CDR1 DFQATT and CDR2 SNEGSKA come from the germline V gene (reference sequence). The CDR3 sequence is CSARVAGGTEAFF. CDR3 nucleotides: TGCAGTGCTAGAGTAGCTGGAGGCACTGAAGCTTTCTTT.

There are many counts of this clonotype. One junction end does not reproduce the germline sequence, and a read error may be involved. Here the CDR3 DNA reads TGTGCCAGCAGCTTAGGGACAGGGGGCTACGAGCAGTACTTC. Encoded protein: CASSLGTGGYEQYF. The chain has TRBV5-1 and TRBJ2-7; TRBD1 matches 11 bases. The CDR3 is 14 amino acids. CDR1 is SGHRS and CDR2 is YFSETQ in the germline V gene.

This clonotype came up a few times. The rearrangement links TRBV20-1 to TRBJ2-7; D is uncertain. The CDR3 covers 10 residues. With 5 bases removed from V and 1 base from J, the gap between germline ends came to 3 bases. Germline assignment: CDR1 DFQATT and CDR2 SNEGSKA (reference sequence). CDR3 bases: TGCAGTGCTTGGTCCTACGAGCAGTACTTC. Translation: CSAWSYEQYF.

This clonotype was recorded many times. The chain is built from TRBV6-5 and TRBJ2-1; weak D call: TRBD2 (6 bases). Deletions cut 2 bases from V and 4 bases from J, with 9 bases between. The CDR3 extends over 14 amino acids. Germline V gives CDR1 MNHEY, CDR2 SVGAGI. The CDR3 region is CASSYGGEYNEQFF. CDR3 nucleotides: TGTGCCAGCAGTTACGGCGGGGAATACAATGAGCAGTTCTTC.

This clonotype has a single count. This may stem from a read error, because a much larger clone lies one nucleotide away. The chain is built from TRBV15 and TRBJ2-5; 7 bases are shared with TRBD2. This CDR3 has 15 residues. CDR1 is LNHNV, CDR2 YYDKDF, per germline (reference sequence). The CDR3 protein is CATSRDPSGQGTQYF. As DNA, the CDR3 is TGTGCCACCAGCAGAGATCCTAGCGGACAAGGGACCCAGTACTTC.

V is TRBV18 and J is TRBJ2-2; D is unclear. Trimming cost V 2 bases and J 1 base, with 8 bases left between them. This CDR3 has 15 residues. Germline-derived CDR1 and CDR2 are KGHSH and LQKENI. CDR3 DNA sequence: TGTGCCAGCTCACCATTAGGAGAGAACACCGGGGAGCTGTTTTTT. It translates to CASSPLGENTGELFF.

The chain combines TRBV29-1 with TRBJ2-3, with a possible D match to TRBD1 (6 bases). Germline V gene data show CDR1 as SQVTM and CDR2 as ANQGSEA. The V and J ends lost 5 bases and 1 base respectively, with 16 bases between them. The CDR3 runs to 15 residues. In DNA form, the CDR3 reads TGCAGCGTTCTTATCGGGACAATTCGCACAGATACGCAGTATTTT. Protein sequence: CSVLIGTIRTDTQYF.

This chain connects TRBV15 to TRBJ2-3, with TRBD2 identical over 9 bases. The CDR3 length is 15 residues. Trimming removed 4 bases from V and 2 bases from J; junction bases left unmatched: 4. Germline values: CDR1 LNHNV, CDR2 YYDKDF (reference sequence). CDR3 sequence (DNA): TGTGCCACCAGCATACCTAGCGGGATCACAGATACGCAGTATTTT. Encoded protein: CATSIPSGITDTQYF. The complete variable domain, with remaining parts taken from reference TRBV15 and TRBJ2-3, reads DAMVIQNPRYQVTQFGKPVTLSCSQTLNHNVMYWYQQKSSQAPKLLFHYYDKDFNNEADTPDNFQSRRPNTSFCFLDIRSPGLGDTAMYLCATSIPSGITDTQYFGPGTRLTVL.

The sample holds a few counts of this clonotype. The chain recombines TRBV4-3 with TRBJ2-7, with TRBD2 matching over 7 bases. Germline V gene sequence: CDR1 LGHNA, CDR2 YSLEER. J was trimmed by 6 bases and V by 4 bases; bases with no gene match: 9. CDR3 length equals 14 residues. CDR3 DNA: TGCGCCAGCAGCCCTGGGGCGGGAGAGGGCGAGCAGTACTTC. This sequence encodes CASSPGAGEGEQYF.

This clonotype was counted between two and nine times. The chain recombines TRBV7-2 with TRBJ2-7; D uncertain. Trimming took off 4 bases at V and 4 bases at J, with 14 bases between the two ends. Germline-derived CDR1 and CDR2 are SGHTA and FQGNSA. The CDR3 has 14 residues. The CDR3 region has the DNA TGTGCCAGCAGCTCCCTAGGGCCGCTATACGAGCAGTACTTC. Its protein is CASSSLGPLYEQYF. Full variable domain (rest looked up from reference TRBV7-2 and TRBJ2-7): GAGVSQSPSNKVTEKGKDVELRCDPISGHTALYWYRQSLGQGLEFLIYFQGNSAPDKSGLPSDRFSAERTGGSVSTLTIQRTQQEDSAVYLCASSSLGPLYEQYFGPGTRLTVT.